This TCR beta chain was found in a study of cytomegalovirus exposure and HLA in healthy donors. Each donor's status was that of a healthy bone marrow donor. V was clipped by 6 bases and J by 0 bases, with 6 bases between them. Germline CDR1 reads SNHLY; CDR2 reads FYNNEI. The CDR3 has 12 residues. This clone was observed once. Researchers ran the PCR with 60 Vbeta and 13 Jbeta primers. The repertoire was sequenced with immunoSEQ multiplex PCR; TCRdb's copy has only in-frame clones and lacks some. The data hold over 85,000 clones, with 76% observed a single time. The receptor's source is a man aged 25 to 45 in good health and CMV-seropositive. The rearrangement joins TRBV2 to TRBJ2-7, with D unclear. Specimen: PBMCs. The CDR3 region has the DNA TGTGCCAGCAGCCCGGGCTCCTACGAGCAGTACTTC. Amino acids: CASSPGSYEQYF.